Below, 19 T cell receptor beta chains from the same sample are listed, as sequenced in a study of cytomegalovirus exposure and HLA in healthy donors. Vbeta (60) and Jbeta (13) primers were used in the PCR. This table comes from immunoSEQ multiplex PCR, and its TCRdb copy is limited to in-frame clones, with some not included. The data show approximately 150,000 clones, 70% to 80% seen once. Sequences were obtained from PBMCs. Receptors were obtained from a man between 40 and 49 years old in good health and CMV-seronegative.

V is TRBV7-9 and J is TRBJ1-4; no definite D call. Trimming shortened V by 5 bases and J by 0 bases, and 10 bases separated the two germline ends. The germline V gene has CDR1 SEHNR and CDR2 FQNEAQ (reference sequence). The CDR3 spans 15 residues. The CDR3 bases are TGTGCCAGCAGCGTAACACAAGCAACTAATGAAAAACTGTTTTTT. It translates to CASSVTQATNEKLFF.

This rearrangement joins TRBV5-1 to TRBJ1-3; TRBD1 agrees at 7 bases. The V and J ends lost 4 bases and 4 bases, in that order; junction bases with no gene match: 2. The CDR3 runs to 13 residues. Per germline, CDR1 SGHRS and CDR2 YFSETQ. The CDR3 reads CASSRDRGNTIYF. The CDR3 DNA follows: TGCGCCAGCAGCCGGGACAGAGGAAACACCATATATTTT.

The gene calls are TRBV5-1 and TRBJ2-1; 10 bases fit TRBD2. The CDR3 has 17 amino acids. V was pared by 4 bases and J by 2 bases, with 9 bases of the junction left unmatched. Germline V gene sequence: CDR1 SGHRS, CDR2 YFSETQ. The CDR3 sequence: CASSLGPSGSTYNEQFF. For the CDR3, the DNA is TGCGCCAGCAGCCTCGGTCCTAGCGGGAGTACCTACAATGAGCAGTTCTTC.

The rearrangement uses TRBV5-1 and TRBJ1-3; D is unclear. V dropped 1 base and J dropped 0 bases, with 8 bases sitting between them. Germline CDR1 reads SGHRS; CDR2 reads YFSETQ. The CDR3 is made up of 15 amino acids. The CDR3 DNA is TGCGCCAGCAGCTTGCAGGCCAGCTCTGGAAACACCATATATTTT. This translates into CASSLQASSGNTIYF.

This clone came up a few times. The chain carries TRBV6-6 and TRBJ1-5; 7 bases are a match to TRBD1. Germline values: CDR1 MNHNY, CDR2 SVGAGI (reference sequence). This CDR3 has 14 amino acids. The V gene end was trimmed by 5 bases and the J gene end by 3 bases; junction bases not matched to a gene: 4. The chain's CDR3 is CASSKGQTNQPQHF. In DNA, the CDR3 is TGTGCCAGCAGTAAGGGACAGACCAATCAGCCCCAGCATTTT.

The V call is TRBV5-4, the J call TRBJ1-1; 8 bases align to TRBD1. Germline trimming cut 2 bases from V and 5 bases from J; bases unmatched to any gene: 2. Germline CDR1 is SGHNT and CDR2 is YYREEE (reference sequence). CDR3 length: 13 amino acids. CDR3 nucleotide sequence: TGTGCCAGCAGCTTAACAGGGGGAACTGAAGCTTTCTTT. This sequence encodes CASSLTGGTEAFF.

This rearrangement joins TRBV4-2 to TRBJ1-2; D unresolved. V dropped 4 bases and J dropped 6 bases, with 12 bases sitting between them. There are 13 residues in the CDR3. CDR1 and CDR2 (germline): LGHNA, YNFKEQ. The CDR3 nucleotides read TGTGCCAGCAGCCGAGAAGAGTTCCATGGCTACACCTTC. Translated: CASSREEFHGYTF.

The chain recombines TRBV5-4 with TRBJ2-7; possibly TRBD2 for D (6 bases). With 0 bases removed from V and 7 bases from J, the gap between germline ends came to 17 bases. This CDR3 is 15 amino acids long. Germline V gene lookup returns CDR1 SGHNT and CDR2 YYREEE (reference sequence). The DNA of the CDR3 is TGTGCCAGCAGCTTGGCCGGCTCCCAGGCGGGGGAGCAGTACTTC. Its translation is CASSLAGSQAGEQYF.

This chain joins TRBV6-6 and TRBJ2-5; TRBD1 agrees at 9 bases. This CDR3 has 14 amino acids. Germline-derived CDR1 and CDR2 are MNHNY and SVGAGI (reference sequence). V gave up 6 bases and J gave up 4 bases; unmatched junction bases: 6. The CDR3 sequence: CASRETGGPETQYF. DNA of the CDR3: TGTGCCAGCAGAGAAACAGGGGGCCCAGAGACCCAGTACTTC.

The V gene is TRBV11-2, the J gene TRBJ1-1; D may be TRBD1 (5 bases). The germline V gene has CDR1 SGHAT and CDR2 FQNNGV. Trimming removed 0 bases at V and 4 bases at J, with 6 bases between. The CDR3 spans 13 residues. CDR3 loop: CASSLEQGTEAFF. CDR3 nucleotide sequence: TGTGCCAGCAGCTTAGAGCAGGGCACTGAAGCTTTCTTT.

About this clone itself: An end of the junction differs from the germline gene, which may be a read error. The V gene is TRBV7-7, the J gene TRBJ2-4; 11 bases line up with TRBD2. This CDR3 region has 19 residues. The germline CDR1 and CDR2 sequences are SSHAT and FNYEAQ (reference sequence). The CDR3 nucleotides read TGTGCTAGCAGCTCCCAGACCGGGACTAGCGGTGAGGCCAAAAACATTCAGTACTTC. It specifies CASSSQTGTSGEAKNIQYF.

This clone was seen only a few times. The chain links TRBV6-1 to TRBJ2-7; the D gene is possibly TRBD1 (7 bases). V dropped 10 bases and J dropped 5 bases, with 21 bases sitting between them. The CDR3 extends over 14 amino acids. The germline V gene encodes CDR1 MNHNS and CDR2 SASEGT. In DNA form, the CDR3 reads TGTGCCACCGCCCGAGACAGGGAGGTTGACGAGCAGTACGTC. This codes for CATARDREVDEQYV.

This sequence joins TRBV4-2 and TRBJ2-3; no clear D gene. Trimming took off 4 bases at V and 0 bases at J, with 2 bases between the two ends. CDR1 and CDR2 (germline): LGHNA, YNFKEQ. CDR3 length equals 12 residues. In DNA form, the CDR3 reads TGTGCCAGCAGCCTAAGCACAGATACGCAGTATTTT. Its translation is CASSLSTDTQYF.

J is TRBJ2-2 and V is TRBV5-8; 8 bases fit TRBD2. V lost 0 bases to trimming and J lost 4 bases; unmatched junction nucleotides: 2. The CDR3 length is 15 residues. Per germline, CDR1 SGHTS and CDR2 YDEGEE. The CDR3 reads CASSLVLAATGELFF. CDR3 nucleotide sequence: TGTGCCAGCAGCTTGGTACTAGCGGCCACCGGGGAGCTGTTTTTT.

DNA of the CDR3: TGTGCCAGCAGCCACGTACTAGCGGGAGGGCCCTACAATGAGCAGTTCTTC. This sequence encodes CASSHVLAGGPYNEQFF. This chain joins TRBV14 and TRBJ2-1, with 13 bases aligning to TRBD2. The CDR3 extends over 17 amino acids. Germline V gene data show CDR1 as SGHDN and CDR2 as FVKESK. V lost 3 bases, J lost 2 bases, and 4 bases stayed unmatched.

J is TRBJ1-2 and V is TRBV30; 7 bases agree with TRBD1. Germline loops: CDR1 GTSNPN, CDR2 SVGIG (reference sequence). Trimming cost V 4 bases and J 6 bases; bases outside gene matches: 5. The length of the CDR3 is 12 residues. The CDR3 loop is CAWNTRGDGYTF. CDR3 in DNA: TGTGCCTGGAATACCAGGGGGGATGGCTACACCTTC.

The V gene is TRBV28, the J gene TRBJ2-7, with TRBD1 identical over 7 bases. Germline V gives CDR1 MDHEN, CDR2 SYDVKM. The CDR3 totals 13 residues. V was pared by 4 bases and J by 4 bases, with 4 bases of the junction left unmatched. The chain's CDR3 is CASSSQTGYEQYF. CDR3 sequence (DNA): TGTGCCAGCAGTTCACAGACAGGGTACGAGCAGTACTTC.

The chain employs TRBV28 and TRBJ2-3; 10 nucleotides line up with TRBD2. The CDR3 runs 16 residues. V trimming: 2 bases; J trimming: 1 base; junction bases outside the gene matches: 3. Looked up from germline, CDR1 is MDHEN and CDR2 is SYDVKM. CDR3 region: CASSLGGTSGTDTQYF. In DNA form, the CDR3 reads TGTGCCAGCAGTTTAGGTGGGACTAGCGGCACAGATACGCAGTATTTT.

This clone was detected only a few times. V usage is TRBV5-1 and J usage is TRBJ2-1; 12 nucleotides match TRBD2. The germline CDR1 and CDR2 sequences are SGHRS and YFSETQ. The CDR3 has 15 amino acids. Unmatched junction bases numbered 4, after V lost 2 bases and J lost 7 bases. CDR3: CASSFLAGGPNEQFF. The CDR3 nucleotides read TGCGCCAGCAGCTTCCTAGCGGGAGGGCCGAATGAGCAGTTCTTC.